Described below is a single T cell receptor beta chain sequence and its context. Its antigen is undetermined. The data originate from a study of T cells in localized non-small cell lung cancer. Points from the study as a whole: There was higher T cell clonality in uninvolved adjacent lung than in tumor, and it was highest there. Higher blood T cell density went with longer overall survival. A median of 57 of the top 100 tumor clones appeared in adjacent lung, which was paired and uninvolved. Sequencing was restricted to one tumor region; therefore, heterogeneity remains possible.

Assay: immunoSEQ multiplex PCR; the TCRdb copy retains only in-frame clones and omits some. This sample has 90,000 to 95,000 clones; 87% occur once, and the top ten carry roughly 15%. Specimen: peripheral blood, collected before any cancer treatment. This sequence was found in a man between 35 and 75 years old with stage I squamous cell lung carcinoma.

Written as DNA, the CDR3 is TGTGCCAGCAGCCATCTCAGAATCGGGACACTTAATCAGCCCCAGCATTTT. Encoded protein: CASSHLRIGTLNQPQHF. The chain couples TRBV5-8 to TRBJ1-5, with D perhaps matching TRBD1 (6 bases). V shed 4 bases and J shed 4 bases, with 21 bases lying between them. CDR1 is SGHTS and CDR2 is YDEGEE in the germline V gene. This CDR3 is 17 amino acids long.